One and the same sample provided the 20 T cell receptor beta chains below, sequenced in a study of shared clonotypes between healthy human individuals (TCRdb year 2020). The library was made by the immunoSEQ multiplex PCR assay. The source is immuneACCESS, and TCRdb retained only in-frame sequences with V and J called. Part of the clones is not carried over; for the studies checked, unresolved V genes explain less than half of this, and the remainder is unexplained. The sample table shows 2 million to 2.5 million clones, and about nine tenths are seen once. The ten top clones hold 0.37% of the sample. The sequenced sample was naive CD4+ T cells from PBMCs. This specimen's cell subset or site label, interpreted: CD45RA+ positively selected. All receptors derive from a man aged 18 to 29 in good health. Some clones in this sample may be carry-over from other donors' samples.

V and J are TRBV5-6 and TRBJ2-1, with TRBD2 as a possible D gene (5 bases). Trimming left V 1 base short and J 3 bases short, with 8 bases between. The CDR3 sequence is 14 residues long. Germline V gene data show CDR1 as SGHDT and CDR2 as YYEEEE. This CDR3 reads CASSLFSDYNEQFF. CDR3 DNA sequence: TGTGCCAGCAGCTTGTTTAGCGACTACAATGAGCAGTTCTTC. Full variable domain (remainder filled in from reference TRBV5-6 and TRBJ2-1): DAGVTQSPTHLIKTRGQQVTLRCSPKSGHDTVSWYQQALGQGPQFIFQYYEEEERQRGNFPDRFSGHQFPNYSSELNVNALLLGDSALYLCASSLFSDYNEQFFGPGTRLTVL.

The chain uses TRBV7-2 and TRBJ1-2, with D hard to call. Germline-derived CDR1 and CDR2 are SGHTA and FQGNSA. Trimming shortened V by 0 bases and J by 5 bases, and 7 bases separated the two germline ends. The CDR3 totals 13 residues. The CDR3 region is CASSLAVAYGYTF. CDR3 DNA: TGTGCCAGCAGCTTAGCGGTCGCGTATGGCTACACCTTC.

The CDR3, as DNA: TGTGCCAGCAGCACCCGGACAGGGGGACCGAACACTGAAGCTTTCTTT. As protein: CASSTRTGGPNTEAFF. The rearrangement links TRBV9 to TRBJ1-1; 10 bases fit TRBD1. The length of the CDR3 is 16 residues. Germline trimming cut 4 bases from V and 1 base from J; bases unmatched to any gene: 7. The germline V gene has CDR1 SGDLS and CDR2 YYNGEE.

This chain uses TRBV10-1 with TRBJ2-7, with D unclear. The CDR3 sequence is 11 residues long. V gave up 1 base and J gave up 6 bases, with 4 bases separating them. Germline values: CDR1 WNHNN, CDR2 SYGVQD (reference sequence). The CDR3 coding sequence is TGCGCCAGCAGTGAGTTGGGCGAGCAGTACTTC. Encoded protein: CASSELGEQYF.

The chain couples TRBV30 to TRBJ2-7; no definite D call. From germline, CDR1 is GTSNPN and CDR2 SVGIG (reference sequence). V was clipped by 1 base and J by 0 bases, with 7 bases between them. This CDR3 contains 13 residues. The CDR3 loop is CAWSGPNSYEQYF. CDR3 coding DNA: TGTGCCTGGAGTGGACCGAACTCCTACGAGCAGTACTTC.

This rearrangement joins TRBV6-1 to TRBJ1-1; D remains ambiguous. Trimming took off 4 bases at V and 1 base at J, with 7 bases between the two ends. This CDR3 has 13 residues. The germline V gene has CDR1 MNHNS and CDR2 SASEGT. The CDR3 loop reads CASSGRPNTEAFF. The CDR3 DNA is TGTGCCAGCAGTGGTCGTCCGAACACTGAAGCTTTCTTT.

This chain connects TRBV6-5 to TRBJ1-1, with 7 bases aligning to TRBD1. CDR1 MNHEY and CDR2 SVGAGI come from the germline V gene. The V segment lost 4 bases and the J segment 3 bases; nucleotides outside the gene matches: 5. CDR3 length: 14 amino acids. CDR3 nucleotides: TGTGCCAGCAGTTCGGGACAGTCGCACACTGAAGCTTTCTTT. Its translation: CASSSGQSHTEAFF.

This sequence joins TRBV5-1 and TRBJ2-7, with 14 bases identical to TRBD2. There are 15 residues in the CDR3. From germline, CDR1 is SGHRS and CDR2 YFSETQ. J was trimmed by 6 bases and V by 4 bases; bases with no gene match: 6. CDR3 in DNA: TGCGCCAGCAGCCAGACTAGCGGGAGGGCAACCGAGCAGTACTTC. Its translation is CASSQTSGRATEQYF.

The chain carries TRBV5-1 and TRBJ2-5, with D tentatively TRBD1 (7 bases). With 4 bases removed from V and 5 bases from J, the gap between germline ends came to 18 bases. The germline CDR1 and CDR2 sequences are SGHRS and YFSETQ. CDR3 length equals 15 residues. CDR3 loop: CASSLDRPGVETQYF. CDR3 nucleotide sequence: TGCGCCAGCAGCCTGGACAGGCCGGGGGTCGAGACCCAGTACTTC.

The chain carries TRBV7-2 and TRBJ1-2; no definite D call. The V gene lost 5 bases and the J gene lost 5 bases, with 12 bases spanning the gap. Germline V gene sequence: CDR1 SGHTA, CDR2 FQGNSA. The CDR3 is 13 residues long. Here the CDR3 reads CASSKGGEYGYTF. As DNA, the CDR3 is TGTGCCAGCAGCAAAGGAGGAGAGTATGGCTACACCTTC.

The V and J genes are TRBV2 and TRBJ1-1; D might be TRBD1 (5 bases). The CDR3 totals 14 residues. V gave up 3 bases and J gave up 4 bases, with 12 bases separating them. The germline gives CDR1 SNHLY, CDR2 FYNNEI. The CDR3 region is CASSDLVRGTEAFF. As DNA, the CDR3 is TGTGCCAGCAGTGATCTGGTTAGGGGCACTGAAGCTTTCTTT.

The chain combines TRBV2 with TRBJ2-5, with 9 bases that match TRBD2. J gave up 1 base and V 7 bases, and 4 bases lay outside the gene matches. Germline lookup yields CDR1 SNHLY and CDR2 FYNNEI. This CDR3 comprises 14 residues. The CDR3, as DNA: TGTGCCAGCACTCGACTAGCGGCCCAAGAGACCCAGTACTTC. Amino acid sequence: CASTRLAAQETQYF. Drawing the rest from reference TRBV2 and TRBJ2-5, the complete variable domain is EPEVTQTPSHQVTQMGQEVILRCVPISNHLYFYWYRQILGQKVEFLVSFYNNEISEKSEIFDDQFSVERPDGSNFTLKIRSTKLEDSAMYFCASTRLAAQETQYFGPGTRLLVL.

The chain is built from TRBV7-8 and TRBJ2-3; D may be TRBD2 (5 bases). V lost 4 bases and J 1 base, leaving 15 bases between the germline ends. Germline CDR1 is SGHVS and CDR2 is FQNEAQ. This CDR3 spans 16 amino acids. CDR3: CASSSMGAPGTDTQYF. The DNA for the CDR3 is TGTGCCAGCAGCTCCATGGGAGCCCCAGGCACAGATACGCAGTATTTT.

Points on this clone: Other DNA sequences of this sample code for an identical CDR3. This chain's CDR3 is CAISDGTGYGYTF. CDR3 sequence (DNA): TGTGCCATCAGTGACGGGACAGGCTATGGCTACACCTTC. The V call is TRBV10-3, the J call TRBJ1-2; 8 bases are shared with TRBD1. CDR3 length: 13 amino acids. CDR1 and CDR2 (germline): ENHRY, SYGVKD. V dropped 3 bases and J dropped 4; count of bases not matched to a gene: 1.

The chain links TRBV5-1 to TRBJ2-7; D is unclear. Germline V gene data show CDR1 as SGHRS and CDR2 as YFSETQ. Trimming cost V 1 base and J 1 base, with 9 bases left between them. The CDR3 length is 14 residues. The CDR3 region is CASSLFPGSYEQYF. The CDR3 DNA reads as TGCGCCAGCAGCTTGTTCCCCGGGTCCTACGAGCAGTACTTC. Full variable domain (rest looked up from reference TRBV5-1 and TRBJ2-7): KAGVTQTPRYLIKTRGQQVTLSCSPISGHRSVSWYQQTPGQGLQFLFEYFSETQRNKGNFPGRFSGRQFSNSRSEMNVSTLELGDSALYLCASSLFPGSYEQYFGPGTRLTVT.

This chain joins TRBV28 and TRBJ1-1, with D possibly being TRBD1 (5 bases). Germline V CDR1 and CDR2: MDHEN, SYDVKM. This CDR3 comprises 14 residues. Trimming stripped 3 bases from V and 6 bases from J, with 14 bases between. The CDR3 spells CASSFGRGSAEAFF. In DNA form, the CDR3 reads TGTGCCAGCAGTTTCGGGAGGGGTTCCGCTGAAGCTTTCTTT.

In DNA form, the CDR3 reads TGTGCCAGCAGCCAGGGACTAGCGGCCGGGGAGCTGTTTTTT. Translated: CASSQGLAAGELFF. The chain uses TRBV7-3 and TRBJ2-2, with 11 bases lining up with TRBD2. CDR1 SGHTA and CDR2 FQGTGA come from the germline V gene. This CDR3 spans 14 amino acids. Trimming removed 5 bases from V and 6 bases from J; junction bases left unmatched: 2.

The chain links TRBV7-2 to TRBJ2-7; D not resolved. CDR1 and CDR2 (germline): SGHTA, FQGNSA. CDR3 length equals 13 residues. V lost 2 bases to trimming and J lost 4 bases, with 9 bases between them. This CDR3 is CASSLRTLYEQYF. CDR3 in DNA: TGTGCCAGCAGCTTACGGACCCTATACGAGCAGTACTTC.

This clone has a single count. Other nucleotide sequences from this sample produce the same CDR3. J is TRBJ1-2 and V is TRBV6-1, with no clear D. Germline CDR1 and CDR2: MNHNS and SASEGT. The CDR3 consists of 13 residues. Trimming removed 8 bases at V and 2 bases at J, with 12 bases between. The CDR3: CASGAGGNYGYTF. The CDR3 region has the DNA TGTGCCAGCGGTGCAGGAGGGAACTATGGCTACACCTTC.

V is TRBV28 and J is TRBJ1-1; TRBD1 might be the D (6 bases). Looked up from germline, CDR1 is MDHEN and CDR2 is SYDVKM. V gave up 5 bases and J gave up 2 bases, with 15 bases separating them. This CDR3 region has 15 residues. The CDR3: CASSRGDRSNTEAFF. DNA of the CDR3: TGTGCCAGCAGTCGAGGAGACAGGAGTAACACTGAAGCTTTCTTT. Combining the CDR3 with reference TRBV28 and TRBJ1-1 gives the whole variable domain DVKVTQSSRYLVKRTGEKVFLECVQDMDHENMFWYRQDPGLGLRLIYFSYDVKMKEKGDIPEGYSVSREKKERFSLILESASTNQTSMYLCASSRGDRSNTEAFFGQGTRLTVV.